This T cell receptor (beta chain) came from a study of shared clonotypes between healthy human individuals. On this clone: The antigen is not known.

The donors, all of them Caucasian adults, lived in Nashville, Tennessee. The CDR3 consists of 13 residues. V was shortened by 1 base and J by 5 bases, with 8 bases between the two germline ends. Looked up from germline, CDR1 is MNHNS and CDR2 is SASEGT. Study observations and caveats: Rarefaction curves obtained for sorted subsets showed sequencing incomplete despite large depth. For naive CD4 cells, 4% to 6% of clonotypes were shared across a handful of donors.

TCRdb's table, derived via immunoSEQ multiplex PCR, lists solely in-frame clones and lacks some. The sample lists 2,100,000 or so clones, approximately 94% seen once, with more than 0.1% in the top ten. Sequencing input: naive CD4+ T cells sorted from blood. Subset of the sample: CD45RA+ positively selected. This clonotype was obtained from a young man in good health. The chain couples TRBV6-1 to TRBJ1-1; D call uncertain. This CDR3 is CASSEVLGTEAFF. The DNA of the CDR3 is TGTGCCAGCAGTGAAGTATTAGGGACTGAAGCTTTCTTT.